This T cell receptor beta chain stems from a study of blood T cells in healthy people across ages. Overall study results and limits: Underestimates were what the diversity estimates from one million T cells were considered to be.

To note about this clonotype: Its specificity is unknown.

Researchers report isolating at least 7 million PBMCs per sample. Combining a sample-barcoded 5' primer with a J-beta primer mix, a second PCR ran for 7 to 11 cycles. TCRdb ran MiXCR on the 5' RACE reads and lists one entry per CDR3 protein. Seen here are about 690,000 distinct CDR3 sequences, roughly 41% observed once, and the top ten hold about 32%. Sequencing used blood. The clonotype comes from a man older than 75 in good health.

CDR3 nucleotides: TGCAGTGCTAGAATACAGGGAAGTTCCTACGAGCAGTACTTC. Its translation is CSARIQGSSYEQYF. The chain links TRBV20-1 to TRBJ2-7, with D possibly matching TRBD1 (6 bases). This CDR3 region has 14 residues. Germline values: CDR1 DFQATT, CDR2 SNEGSKA (reference sequence). Deletions cut 2 bases from V and 1 base from J, with 12 bases between.